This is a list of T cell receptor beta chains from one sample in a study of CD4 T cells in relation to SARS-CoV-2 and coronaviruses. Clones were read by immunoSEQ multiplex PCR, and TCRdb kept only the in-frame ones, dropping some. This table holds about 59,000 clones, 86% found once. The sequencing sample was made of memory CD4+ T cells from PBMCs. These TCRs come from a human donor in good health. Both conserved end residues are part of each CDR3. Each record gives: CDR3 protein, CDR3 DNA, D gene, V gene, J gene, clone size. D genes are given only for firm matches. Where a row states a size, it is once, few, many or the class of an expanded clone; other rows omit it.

CDR3 protein: CASSISKTSGTYNEQFF
CDR3 DNA: TGTGCCAGCAGTATAAGTAAAACTAGCGGGACCTACAATGAGCAGTTCTTC
D gene: TRBD2
V gene: TRBV27
J gene: TRBJ2-1
clone size: -

CDR3 protein: CASSQDIRASGRASYNEQFF
CDR3 DNA: TGCGCCAGCAGCCAAGACATTCGGGCTAGCGGGAGGGCCTCCTACAATGAGCAGTTCTTC
D gene: TRBD2
V gene: TRBV4-1
J gene: TRBJ2-1
clone size: few

CDR3 protein: CASSRGQLQETQYF
CDR3 DNA: TGTGCCAGCAGCCGAGGACAGCTCCAAGAGACCCAGTACTTC
D gene: -
V gene: TRBV11-2
J gene: TRBJ2-5
clone size: -

CDR3 protein: CATTTGNYGYTF
CDR3 DNA: TGTGCCACAACGACAGGCAACTATGGCTACACCTTC
D gene: -
V gene: TRBV19
J gene: TRBJ1-2
clone size: -

CDR3 protein: CASSSGTSGYNEQFF
CDR3 DNA: TGCGCCAGCAGCTCCGGGACTAGCGGATACAATGAGCAGTTCTTC
D gene: TRBD2
V gene: TRBV5-1
J gene: TRBJ2-1
clone size: -

CDR3 protein: CASRAGGTGGRNTQYF
CDR3 DNA: TGTGCCAGCAGAGCGGGGGGGACAGGGGGTAGAAATACGCAGTATTTT
D gene: -
V gene: TRBV5-4
J gene: TRBJ2-3
clone size: -

CDR3 protein: CATQREETQYF
CDR3 DNA: TGTGCCACCCAGCGGGAGGAGACCCAGTACTTC
D gene: TRBD2
V gene: TRBV12-3/TRBV12-4
J gene: TRBJ2-5
clone size: -

CDR3 protein: CASSHPGTGNTDTQYF
CDR3 DNA: TGTGCCAGCAGCCACCCCGGGACAGGGAATACAGATACGCAGTATTTT
D gene: TRBD1
V gene: TRBV11-1
J gene: TRBJ2-3
clone size: -

CDR3 protein: CASSAQGRGTQYF
CDR3 DNA: TGTGCCAGCAGTGCACAGGGGCGAGGGACCCAGTACTTC
D gene: TRBD1
V gene: TRBV25-1
J gene: TRBJ2-5
clone size: -

CDR3 protein: CASSQDPLPGRYNYGYTF
CDR3 DNA: TGCGCCAGCAGCCAAGATCCCCTCCCGGGGAGGTATAACTATGGCTACACCTTC
D gene: -
V gene: TRBV4-1
J gene: TRBJ1-2
clone size: -

CDR3 protein: CASSSPAATYYEQYF
CDR3 DNA: TGTGCCAGCAGTTCTCCGGCGGCTACCTACTACGAGCAGTACTTC
D gene: -
V gene: TRBV6-1
J gene: TRBJ2-7
clone size: -

CDR3 protein: CASREGWNTEAFF
CDR3 DNA: TGTGCCAGCAGGGAGGGGTGGAACACTGAAGCTTTCTTT
D gene: -
V gene: TRBV2
J gene: TRBJ1-1
clone size: -

CDR3 protein: CASSLRSPGPYEQYF
CDR3 DNA: TGTGCCAGCAGCTTAAGGTCCCCTGGGCCCTACGAGCAGTACTTC
D gene: -
V gene: TRBV7-3
J gene: TRBJ2-7
clone size: -

CDR3 protein: CASSLSGGPYEQYF
CDR3 DNA: TGTGCCAGCAGCTTGTCGGGAGGGCCCTACGAGCAGTACTTC
D gene: TRBD2
V gene: TRBV5-4
J gene: TRBJ2-7
clone size: -

CDR3 protein: CASSPLRGQQNYEQYF
CDR3 DNA: TGCGCCAGCAGCCCACTTAGGGGTCAGCAGAACTACGAGCAGTACTTC
D gene: -
V gene: TRBV4-1
J gene: TRBJ2-7
clone size: -

CDR3 protein: CASSDRGRGNTIYF
CDR3 DNA: TGTGCCAGCAGTGACAGGGGGCGCGGAAACACCATATATTTT
D gene: TRBD1
V gene: TRBV27
J gene: TRBJ1-3
clone size: -

CDR3 protein: CAISRAGTGRNEQFF
CDR3 DNA: TGTGCCATCAGTCGGGCCGGGACAGGCCGAAATGAGCAGTTCTTC
D gene: TRBD1
V gene: TRBV10-3
J gene: TRBJ2-1
clone size: once

CDR3 protein: CASSPGTSGSEQYF
CDR3 DNA: TGTGCCAGCAGCCCAGGGACTAGCGGGAGCGAGCAGTACTTC
D gene: TRBD2
V gene: TRBV7-3
J gene: TRBJ2-7
clone size: medium-sized

CDR3 protein: CASSQEINQPQHF
CDR3 DNA: TGTGCCAGCAGTCAGGAGATCAATCAGCCCCAGCATTTT
D gene: -
V gene: TRBV6-4
J gene: TRBJ1-5
clone size: -

CDR3 protein: CASSESTGGRQGGSNQPQHF
CDR3 DNA: TGTGCCAGCAGTGAATCAACAGGGGGCCGACAGGGTGGAAGCAATCAGCCCCAGCATTTT
D gene: TRBD1
V gene: TRBV6-1
J gene: TRBJ1-5
clone size: few

CDR3 protein: CASGGGYPDTQYF
CDR3 DNA: TGTGCTAGCGGGGGAGGGTATCCAGATACGCAGTATTTT
D gene: TRBD2
V gene: TRBV12-5
J gene: TRBJ2-3
clone size: -

CDR3 protein: CASNEGALYNSPLHF
CDR3 DNA: TGTGCCAGCAATGAGGGGGCCCTTTATAATTCACCCCTCCACTTT
D gene: TRBD1
V gene: TRBV28
J gene: TRBJ1-6
clone size: -

CDR3 protein: CASSLERQGKKLFF
CDR3 DNA: TGTGCCAGCAGCCTAGAAAGACAGGGTAAAAAACTGTTTTTT
D gene: TRBD1
V gene: TRBV3-1/TRBV3-2
J gene: TRBJ1-4
clone size: -

CDR3 protein: CASSRLAVNNEQFF
CDR3 DNA: TGTGCCAGCAGTCGACTAGCGGTTAACAATGAGCAGTTCTTC
D gene: TRBD2
V gene: TRBV11-2
J gene: TRBJ2-1
clone size: -

CDR3 protein: CASSSLADSYEQYF
CDR3 DNA: TGTGCCAGCTCATCCCTGGCCGATTCCTACGAGCAGTACTTC
D gene: -
V gene: TRBV18
J gene: TRBJ2-7
clone size: -

CDR3 protein: CASSWVGASNEQFF
CDR3 DNA: TGTGCCAGCAGCTGGGTAGGGGCTTCCAATGAGCAGTTCTTC
D gene: -
V gene: TRBV9
J gene: TRBJ2-1
clone size: once

CDR3 protein: CASSLRQSSYNEQFF
CDR3 DNA: TGTGCCAGCAGTTTAAGACAGAGCTCCTACAATGAGCAGTTCTTC
D gene: -
V gene: TRBV27
J gene: TRBJ2-1
clone size: -

CDR3 protein: CASSHDRGRNTEAFF
CDR3 DNA: TGCGCCAGCAGCCACGACAGGGGACGGAACACTGAAGCTTTCTTT
D gene: TRBD1
V gene: TRBV4-1
J gene: TRBJ1-1
clone size: -

CDR3 protein: CASSLLENTGELFF
CDR3 DNA: TGTGCCAGCAGTTTATTGGAGAACACCGGGGAGCTGTTTTTT
D gene: -
V gene: TRBV27
J gene: TRBJ2-2
clone size: -

CDR3 protein: CASSERGVGELFF
CDR3 DNA: TGTGCCAGCAGTGAACGGGGCGTCGGGGAGCTGTTTTTT
D gene: -
V gene: TRBV11-3
J gene: TRBJ2-2
clone size: -

CDR3 protein: CASSDRTSGSFPYNEQFF
CDR3 DNA: TGCGCCAGCAGCGACCGGACTAGCGGGAGTTTCCCCTACAATGAGCAGTTCTTC
D gene: TRBD2
V gene: TRBV10-2
J gene: TRBJ2-1
clone size: -

CDR3 protein: CASSLEANRAYTEAFF
CDR3 DNA: TGTGCCAGCAGTTTAGAGGCCAACCGGGCGTACACTGAAGCTTTCTTT
D gene: -
V gene: TRBV27
J gene: TRBJ1-1
clone size: -

CDR3 protein: CASSQGAAGGPYNEQFF
CDR3 DNA: TGTGCCAGCAGCCAAGGTGCAGCGGGAGGGCCGTACAATGAGCAGTTCTTC
D gene: TRBD2
V gene: TRBV3-1/TRBV3-2
J gene: TRBJ2-1
clone size: -

CDR3 protein: CATSPGQAMPRELFF
CDR3 DNA: TGTGCCACCTCTCCTGGACAGGCTATGCCCAGGGAGCTGTTTTTT
D gene: TRBD1
V gene: TRBV24-1
J gene: TRBJ2-2
clone size: -

CDR3 protein: CASSLHVSSPVDTQYF
CDR3 DNA: TGTGCCAGCAGCTTACACGTGTCTTCCCCAGTAGATACGCAGTATTTT
D gene: -
V gene: TRBV11-2
J gene: TRBJ2-3
clone size: -

CDR3 protein: CASSFLPGSRDHEQFF
CDR3 DNA: TGCGCCAGCAGCTTCCTACCCGGGAGCAGGGACCATGAGCAGTTCTTC
D gene: -
V gene: TRBV5-1
J gene: TRBJ2-1
clone size: -

CDR3 protein: CASSLGRIGTGELFF
CDR3 DNA: TGCGCCAGCAGCTTGGGACGGATCGGGACCGGGGAGCTGTTTTTT
D gene: -
V gene: TRBV5-1
J gene: TRBJ2-2
clone size: once

CDR3 protein: CASSLEQGIVSGNTIYF
CDR3 DNA: TGTGCCAGCAGCTTAGAACAGGGGATAGTATCTGGAAACACCATATATTTT
D gene: TRBD1
V gene: TRBV5-6
J gene: TRBJ1-3
clone size: -

CDR3 protein: CASSERGTSNEKLFF
CDR3 DNA: TGTGCCAGCAGTGAGAGAGGCACGTCCAATGAAAAACTGTTTTTT
D gene: -
V gene: TRBV2
J gene: TRBJ1-4
clone size: -

CDR3 protein: CASTPIPSSGANVLTF
CDR3 DNA: TGTGCCAGCACGCCAATTCCAAGCTCTGGGGCCAACGTCCTGACTTTC
D gene: -
V gene: TRBV2
J gene: TRBJ2-6
clone size: -

CDR3 protein: CASSVVTGGSNEQFF
CDR3 DNA: TGTGCCAGCAGCGTAGTAACAGGGGGTAGTAATGAGCAGTTCTTC
D gene: TRBD1
V gene: TRBV9
J gene: TRBJ2-1
clone size: -

CDR3 protein: CASSYNSGGEQYF
CDR3 DNA: TGTGCCAGCAGCTACAACTCAGGTGGGGAGCAGTACTTC
D gene: -
V gene: TRBV28
J gene: TRBJ2-7
clone size: -

CDR3 protein: CASSPDRGRRSPLHF
CDR3 DNA: TGTGCCAGCAGCCCAGACAGGGGGCGACGATCACCCCTCCACTTT
D gene: TRBD1
V gene: TRBV28
J gene: TRBJ1-6
clone size: few

CDR3 protein: CASSARQGVDGYTF
CDR3 DNA: TGCGCCAGCAGCGCGAGACAGGGGGTCGATGGCTACACCTTC
D gene: TRBD1
V gene: TRBV5-1
J gene: TRBJ1-2
clone size: -

CDR3 protein: CASSRDRGYNEQFF
CDR3 DNA: TGTGCCAGCAGCCGGGACAGGGGCTACAATGAGCAGTTCTTC
D gene: TRBD1
V gene: TRBV7-9
J gene: TRBJ2-1
clone size: -

CDR3 protein: CASSVGSVLPYEQYF
CDR3 DNA: TGTGCCAGCAGCGTAGGGTCTGTGCTTCCCTACGAGCAGTACTTC
D gene: -
V gene: TRBV9
J gene: TRBJ2-7
clone size: -